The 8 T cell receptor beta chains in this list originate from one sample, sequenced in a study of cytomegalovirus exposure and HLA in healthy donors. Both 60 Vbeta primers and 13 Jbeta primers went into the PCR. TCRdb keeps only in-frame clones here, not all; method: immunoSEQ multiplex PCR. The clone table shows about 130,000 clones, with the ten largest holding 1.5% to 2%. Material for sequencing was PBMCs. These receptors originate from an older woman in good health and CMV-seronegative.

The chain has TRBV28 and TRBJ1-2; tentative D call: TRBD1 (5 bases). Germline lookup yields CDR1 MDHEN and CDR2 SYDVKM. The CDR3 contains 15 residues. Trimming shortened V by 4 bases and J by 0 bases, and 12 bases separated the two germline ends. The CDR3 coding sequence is TGTGCCAGCAGTTCTCGGGGGAGAGCTAACTATGGCTACACCTTC. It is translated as CASSSRGRANYGYTF.

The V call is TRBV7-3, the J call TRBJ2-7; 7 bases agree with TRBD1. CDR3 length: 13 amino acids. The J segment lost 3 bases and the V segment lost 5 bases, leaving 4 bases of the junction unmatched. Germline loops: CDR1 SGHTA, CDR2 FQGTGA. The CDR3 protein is CASSEGQFYEQYF. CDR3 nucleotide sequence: TGTGCCAGCAGCGAGGGACAGTTCTACGAGCAGTACTTC. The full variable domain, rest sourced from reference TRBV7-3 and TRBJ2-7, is GAGVSQTPSNKVTEKGKYVELRCDPISGHTALYWYRQSLGQGPEFLIYFQGTGAADDSGLPNDRFFAVRPEGSVSTLKIQRTERGDSAVYLCASSEGQFYEQYFGPGTRLTVT.

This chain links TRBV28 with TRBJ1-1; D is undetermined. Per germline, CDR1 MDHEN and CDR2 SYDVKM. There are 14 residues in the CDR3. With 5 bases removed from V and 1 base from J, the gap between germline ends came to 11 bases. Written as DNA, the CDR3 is TGTGCCAGCAGTCTCCCTTCCGGGAACACTGAAGCTTTCTTT. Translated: CASSLPSGNTEAFF.

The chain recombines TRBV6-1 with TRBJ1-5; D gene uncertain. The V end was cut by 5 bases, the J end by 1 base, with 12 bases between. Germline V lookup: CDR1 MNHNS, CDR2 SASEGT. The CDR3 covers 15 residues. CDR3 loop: CASSRGETSNQPQHF. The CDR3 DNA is TGTGCCAGCAGTCGAGGCGAGACGAGCAATCAGCCCCAGCATTTT.

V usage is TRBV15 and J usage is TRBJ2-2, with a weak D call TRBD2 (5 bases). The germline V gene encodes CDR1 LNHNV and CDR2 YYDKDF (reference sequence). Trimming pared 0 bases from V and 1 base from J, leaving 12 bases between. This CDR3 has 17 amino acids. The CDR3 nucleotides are TGTGCCACCAGCAGAGAGAGAATAGGGAGGAACACCGGGGAGCTGTTTTTT. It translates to CATSRERIGRNTGELFF.

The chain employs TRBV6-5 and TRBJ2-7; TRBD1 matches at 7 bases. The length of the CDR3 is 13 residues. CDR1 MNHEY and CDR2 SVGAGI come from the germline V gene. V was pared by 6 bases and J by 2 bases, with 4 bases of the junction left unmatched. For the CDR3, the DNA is TGTGCCAGCAGCAACAGGGGTGCCTACGAGCAGTACTTC. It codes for CASSNRGAYEQYF.

The CDR3 reads CASSLTAGLLLDIQYF. CDR3 nucleotide sequence: TGTGCCAGCAGCTTAACTGCAGGGCTCCTTCTGGACATTCAGTACTTC. The chain couples TRBV7-2 to TRBJ2-4; possible D gene TRBD1, 5 bases. Germline values: CDR1 SGHTA, CDR2 FQGNSA. V lost 2 bases, J lost 8 bases, and 19 bases lay in between. The CDR3 totals 16 residues.

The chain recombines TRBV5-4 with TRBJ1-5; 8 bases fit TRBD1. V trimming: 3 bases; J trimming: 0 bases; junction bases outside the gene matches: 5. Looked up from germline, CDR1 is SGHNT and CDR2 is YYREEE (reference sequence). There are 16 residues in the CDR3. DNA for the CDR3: TGTGCCAGCAGCTACCAGGGGGCTAATAGCAATCAGCCCCAGCATTTT. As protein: CASSYQGANSNQPQHF.